This entry concerns a single T cell receptor (beta chain). Its specificity is unknown. These data come from a study of Graves' ophthalmopathy and Graves' hyperthyroidism. Overall study findings and caveats: Blood also contained most of the expanded thyroid clonotypes above 0.001 frequency.

Germline V gene data show CDR1 as MNHEY and CDR2 as SVGAGI. This CDR3 region has 11 residues. V dropped 6 bases and J dropped 11; count of bases not matched to a gene: 6. Amplified material comprised TCR beta CDR3 regions derived from RNA transcripts. HTBI primers were used in a first-round RT-PCR, which preceded a second-round multiplex PCR. TCRdb recomputed calls from the multiplex PCR reads with MiXCR, one row per CDR3 protein. The sample shows under 350,000 distinct CDR3 sequences, roughly 15% of them seen only once. The sequencing input was peripheral blood. The TCR comes from an adult man with Graves' ophthalmopathy. This sequence joins TRBV6-5 and TRBJ1-1; 7 bases match TRBD1. CDR3 nucleotides: TGTGCCAGCAGGGAGGGGGCATCGGCTTTCTTT. Residues: CASREGASAFF.